Listed here are 18 T cell receptor beta chains from one sample, sequenced in a study of T cells in Graves' hyperthyroidism and ophthalmopathy. Template material for amplifying TCR beta CDR3 regions consisted of RNA transcripts. When the TCR CDR3 underwent first-round RT-PCR, the HTBI primer set was used. MiXCR was run by TCRdb on the multiplex PCR reads, yielding one entry per CDR3 protein. The table lists 45,000 to 55,000 distinct CDR3 sequences, roughly 56% of them singletons. The sample consisted of peripheral blood or thyroid tissue (not recorded which). These receptors all stem from a man aged 18 to 29 with Graves' hyperthyroidism.

The chain combines TRBV9 with TRBJ2-5; the D is unclear. This CDR3 is 13 amino acids long. V was trimmed by 0 bases and J by 5 bases, leaving 8 bases between them. Looked up from germline, CDR1 is SGDLS and CDR2 is YYNGEE. The CDR3 DNA is TGTGCCAGCAGCGTAGTCCCACGCGAGACCCAGTACTTC. Translation: CASSVVPRETQYF.

The sample holds many counts of this clonotype. The V gene is TRBV7-9, the J gene TRBJ2-7; D is possibly TRBD2 (5 bases). Trimming shortened V by 1 base and J by 5 bases, and 15 bases separated the two germline ends. Germline V lookup: CDR1 SEHNR, CDR2 FQNEAQ (reference sequence). CDR3 size: 15 residues. The CDR3 DNA is TGTGCCAGCAGCTTAGTCAGCGGTCCCCCAAACGAGCAGTACTTC. Encoded protein: CASSLVSGPPNEQYF.

This clonotype has ten or more counts. The chain employs TRBV20-1 and TRBJ1-2; 12 bases match TRBD1. Germline lookup yields CDR1 DFQATT and CDR2 SNEGSKA (reference sequence). The trim removed 6 bases at V and 6 bases at J, leaving 11 bases unmatched. The CDR3 is 15 residues long. The CDR3 nucleotides read TGCAGTGCCACCACCGGGACAGGGGGCGAAGATGGCTACACCTTC. Translated: CSATTGTGGEDGYTF.

This clonotype was counted ten times or more. This chain connects TRBV20-1 to TRBJ1-5; 12 bases agree with TRBD1. Germline V gene data show CDR1 as DFQATT and CDR2 as SNEGSKA (reference sequence). CDR3 size: 20 residues. Losses at the gene ends were 0 bases for V and 4 bases for J; bases not matched to a gene: 16. The CDR3 DNA reads as TGCAGTGCTAGAGATTTTAGCCGAGGGACAGGGGGCCAGGGGAATCAGCCCCAGCATTTT. Its translation is CSARDFSRGTGGQGNQPQHF.

The V call is TRBV20-1, the J call TRBJ2-5; unclear D gene. CDR3 length equals 11 residues. The germline gives CDR1 DFQATT, CDR2 SNEGSKA (reference sequence). Trimming cost V 5 bases and J 3 bases, with 7 bases left between them. CDR3 region: CSAPPKETQYF. The CDR3 coding sequence is TGCAGTGCTCCTCCCAAAGAGACCCAGTACTTC.

A note on this clonotype: The junction does not match germline at one end; this may be a read error. The J gene is TRBJ2-5, the V gene TRBV10-1, with 9 bases that match TRBD2. This CDR3 has 16 amino acids. Germline V gene data show CDR1 as WNHNN and CDR2 as SYGVQD (reference sequence). The CDR3 coding sequence is TGTGCCAGCACCCCGGTGGCGGGAGGGCCGGTTGAGACCCAGTACTTC. This encodes CASTPVAGGPVETQYF.

This clonotype was counted ten times or more. V and J are TRBV12-3 or TRBV12-4 and TRBJ1-3; TRBD1 might be the D (6 bases). Trimming removed 2 bases from V and 1 base from J, with 6 bases in between. This CDR3 spans 14 amino acids. CDR3 nucleotide sequence: TGTGCCAGCAGTTTAACAGGGTCTGGAAACACCATATATTTT. Translated: CASSLTGSGNTIYF.

CDR3 DNA: TGCAGTGCTACCTCAGGGGGACTAGAATTGTACGAGCAGTACTTC. Translation: CSATSGGLELYEQYF. V and J are TRBV20-1 and TRBJ2-7, with D perhaps matching TRBD2 (8 bases). Per the germline V gene, CDR1 is DFQATT and CDR2 is SNEGSKA (reference sequence). Trimming took 4 bases from V and 4 from J, leaving 20 bases between them. CDR3 size: 15 residues.

This clonotype has at least ten counts. V is TRBV19 and J is TRBJ1-5; TRBD1 matches 8 bases. Trimming took 6 bases from V and 2 from J; bases not matched to a gene: 6. The CDR3 spans 15 residues. The germline V gene encodes CDR1 LNHDA and CDR2 SQIVND (reference sequence). The CDR3 loop is CASRKQGVGNQPQHF. The CDR3, as DNA: TGTGCCAGTAGGAAACAGGGGGTTGGCAATCAGCCCCAGCATTTT.

The gene calls are TRBV14 and TRBJ1-1; D ambiguous. The CDR3 contains 12 residues. Germline CDR1 is SGHDN and CDR2 is FVKESK. With 4 bases removed from V and 2 bases from J, the gap between germline ends came to 5 bases. CDR3 sequence reads: CASSLYNTEAFF. The CDR3 DNA follows: TGTGCCAGCAGCCTTTACAACACTGAAGCTTTCTTT.

The V call is TRBV5-1, the J call TRBJ1-1; 7 bases agree with TRBD1. This CDR3 comprises 15 residues. V shed 4 bases, J shed 4 bases, and the junction held 10 bases outside the gene matches. CDR1 and CDR2 (germline): SGHRS, YFSETQ. Here the CDR3 DNA reads TGCGCCAGCAGCCGCGACAGGGTGGCGGCCACTGAAGCTTTCTTT. Amino acids: CASSRDRVAATEAFF.

This clonotype was detected ten times or more. DNA of the CDR3: TGTGCCATCAGTGAGGGGGGCACAGTACTTGGGGGGTACGAGCAGTACTTC. It encodes CAISEGGTVLGGYEQYF. The gene calls are TRBV10-3 and TRBJ2-7; either TRBD1 or TRBD2 may fit D (6 bases each). Germline V lookup: CDR1 ENHRY, CDR2 SYGVKD. V was shortened by 2 bases and J by 4 bases, with 21 bases between the two germline ends. The CDR3 is 17 amino acids.

As concerns this clonotype: No conserved phenylalanine or tryptophan ends this CDR3, so it is likely a read error. The DNA is left out, because the CDR3 cannot be placed on it with certainty; the CDR3 is given as TCRdb lists it. CDR3 sequence: CASSSRDPQL. The chain carries TRBV7-9 and TRBJ2-5; the table calls TRBD1, which could not be checked here. Counting both end residues, the CDR3 totals 10 amino acids. Germline V lookup: CDR1 SEHNR, CDR2 FQNEAQ (reference sequence).

The CDR3 coding sequence is TGCAGCGTTGACCGACAGGGTGAAGCTTTCTTT. This encodes CSVDRQGEAFF. This chain uses TRBV29-1 with TRBJ1-1, with TRBD1 matching over 7 bases. Germline CDR1 and CDR2: SQVTM and ANQGSEA. This CDR3 is built from 11 residues. J lost 7 bases, V lost 3 bases, and 2 bases had no gene match.

This clonotype appeared once. This sequence joins TRBV15 and TRBJ1-1, with D perhaps matching TRBD1 (5 bases). The CDR3 has 11 amino acids. Germline V gene sequence: CDR1 LNHNV, CDR2 YYDKDF (reference sequence). Trimming shortened V by 6 bases and J by 8 bases, and 10 bases separated the two germline ends. The CDR3 DNA reads TGTGCCACCAGAGGAGGGGTCGAAGCTTTCTTT. As protein: CATRGGVEAFF.

This clonotype has at least ten counts. The chain joins TRBV10-2 to TRBJ1-1, with D perhaps TRBD1 (5 bases). With 4 bases removed from V and 2 bases from J, the gap between germline ends came to 20 bases. Germline CDR1 reads WSHSY; CDR2 reads SAAADI. The CDR3 sequence is 17 residues long. This CDR3 is CASSGTSRGTRNTEAFF. DNA of the CDR3: TGCGCCAGCAGTGGAACCTCGCGGGGGACGCGTAACACTGAAGCTTTCTTT.

This chain joins TRBV2 and TRBJ1-5; the match to TRBD1 covers 8 bases. V was pared by 6 bases and J by 3 bases, with 7 bases of the junction left unmatched. The germline V gene encodes CDR1 SNHLY and CDR2 FYNNEI. This CDR3 region has 15 residues. The CDR3 protein is CASSAGTGNNQPQHF. The CDR3 DNA sequence: TGTGCCAGCAGCGCCGGGACAGGCAACAATCAGCCCCAGCATTTT.

A note on this clonotype: A read error may produce the germline difference seen at one junction end. The V and J genes are TRBV29-1 and TRBJ2-3; TRBD1 matches 11 bases. The germline V gene has CDR1 SQVTM and CDR2 ANQGSEA. This CDR3 spans 15 amino acids. This CDR3 reads CSVGGRTGGADTRYF. The CDR3 DNA sequence: TGCAGCGTTGGGGGCCGGACAGGGGGCGCAGATACGCGGTATTTT.